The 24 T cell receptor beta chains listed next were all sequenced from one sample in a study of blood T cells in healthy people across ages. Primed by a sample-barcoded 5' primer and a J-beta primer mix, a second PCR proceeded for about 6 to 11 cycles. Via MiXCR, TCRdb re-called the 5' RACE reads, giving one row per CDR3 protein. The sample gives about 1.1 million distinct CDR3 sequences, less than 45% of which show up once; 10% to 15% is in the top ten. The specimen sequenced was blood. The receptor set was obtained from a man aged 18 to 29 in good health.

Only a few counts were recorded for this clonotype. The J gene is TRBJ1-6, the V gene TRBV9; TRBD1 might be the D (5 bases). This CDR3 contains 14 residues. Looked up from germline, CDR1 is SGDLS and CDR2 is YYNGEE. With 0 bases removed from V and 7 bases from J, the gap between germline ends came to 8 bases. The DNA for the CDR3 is TGTGCCAGCAGCGTAGATCCAGGGAATTCACCCCTCCACTTT. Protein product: CASSVDPGNSPLHF.

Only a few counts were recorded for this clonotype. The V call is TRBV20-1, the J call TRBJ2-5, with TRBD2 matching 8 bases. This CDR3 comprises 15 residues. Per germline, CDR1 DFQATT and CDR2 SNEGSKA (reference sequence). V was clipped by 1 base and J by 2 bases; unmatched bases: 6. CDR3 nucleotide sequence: TGCAGTGCTAGAGCAGCGGGGGCCCTGCAAGAGACCCAGTACTTC. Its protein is CSARAAGALQETQYF.

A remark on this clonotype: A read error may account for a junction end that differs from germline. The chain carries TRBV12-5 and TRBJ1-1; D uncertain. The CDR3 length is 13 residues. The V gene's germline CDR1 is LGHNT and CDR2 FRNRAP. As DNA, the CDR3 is TGTGCTAGTGCTTCCCCCGGGAGGGCTGAAGTTTTCTTT. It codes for CASASPGRAEVFF.

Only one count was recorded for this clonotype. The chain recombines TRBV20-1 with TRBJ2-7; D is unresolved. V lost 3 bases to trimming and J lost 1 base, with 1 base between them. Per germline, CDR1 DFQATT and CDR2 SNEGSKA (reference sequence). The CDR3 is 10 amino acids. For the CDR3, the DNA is TGCAGTGCTAGTTCCTACGAGCAGTACTTC. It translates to CSASSYEQYF.

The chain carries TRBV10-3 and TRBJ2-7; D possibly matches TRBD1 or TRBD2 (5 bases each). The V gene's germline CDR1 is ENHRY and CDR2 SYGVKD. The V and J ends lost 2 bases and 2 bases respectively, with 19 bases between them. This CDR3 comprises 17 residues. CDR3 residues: CAISEPTGTGRTYEQYF. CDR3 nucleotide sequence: TGTGCCATCAGTGAGCCTACCGGGACGGGGAGAACCTACGAGCAGTACTTC.

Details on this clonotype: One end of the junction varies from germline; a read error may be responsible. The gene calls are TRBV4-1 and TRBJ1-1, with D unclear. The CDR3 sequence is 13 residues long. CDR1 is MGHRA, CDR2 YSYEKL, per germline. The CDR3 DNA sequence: TGCGCCAGCAACCAAGATGCCAACCGCGAGGCTTTCTTT. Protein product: CASNQDANREAFF.

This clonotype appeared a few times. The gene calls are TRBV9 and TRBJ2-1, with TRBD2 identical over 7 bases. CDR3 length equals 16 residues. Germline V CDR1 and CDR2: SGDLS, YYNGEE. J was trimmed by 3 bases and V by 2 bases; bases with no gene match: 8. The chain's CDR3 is CASSVRGGGDYNEQFF. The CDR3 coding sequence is TGTGCCAGCAGCGTGAGAGGCGGGGGAGACTACAATGAGCAGTTCTTC.

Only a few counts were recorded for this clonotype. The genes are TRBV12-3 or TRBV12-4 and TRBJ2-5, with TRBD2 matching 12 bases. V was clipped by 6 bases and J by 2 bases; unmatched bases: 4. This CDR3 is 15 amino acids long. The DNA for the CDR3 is TGTGCCAGCAGGGGGACTAGCGGGCCGCAAGAGACCCAGTACTTC. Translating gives CASRGTSGPQETQYF.

CDR3: CASSGQTGNTGELFF. Written as DNA, the CDR3 is TGCGCCAGCAGCGGCCAGACAGGGAACACCGGGGAGCTGTTTTTT. This rearrangement joins TRBV5-1 to TRBJ2-2, with D possibly TRBD1 on 6 matching bases. V lost 4 bases, J lost 1 base, and 11 bases lay in between. The CDR3 loop spans 15 amino acids. In germline, CDR1 is SGHRS, CDR2 YFSETQ.

The CDR3 loop reads CASSLEGTGRLDGYTF. As DNA, the CDR3 is TGCGCCAGCAGCTTGGAGGGGACAGGCCGCTTGGATGGCTACACCTTC. The V call is TRBV5-1, the J call TRBJ1-2, with 8 bases aligning to TRBD1. With V trimmed by 0 bases and J by 6 bases, 10 bases remained unmatched. The CDR3 is 16 amino acids. Looked up from germline, CDR1 is SGHRS and CDR2 is YFSETQ. The full variable domain, in which reference TRBV5-1 and TRBJ1-2 provide the parts outside the CDR3, is KAGVTQTPRYLIKTRGQQVTLSCSPISGHRSVSWYQQTPGQGLQFLFEYFSETQRNKGNFPGRFSGRQFSNSRSEMNVSTLELGDSALYLCASSLEGTGRLDGYTFGSGTRLTVV.

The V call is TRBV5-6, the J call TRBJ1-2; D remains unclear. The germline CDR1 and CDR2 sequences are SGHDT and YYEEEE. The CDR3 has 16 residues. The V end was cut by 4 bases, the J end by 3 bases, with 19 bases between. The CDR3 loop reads CASSKLTAGDYYGYTF. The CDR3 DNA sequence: TGTGCCAGCAGCAAGCTCACGGCAGGCGATTACTATGGCTACACCTTC.

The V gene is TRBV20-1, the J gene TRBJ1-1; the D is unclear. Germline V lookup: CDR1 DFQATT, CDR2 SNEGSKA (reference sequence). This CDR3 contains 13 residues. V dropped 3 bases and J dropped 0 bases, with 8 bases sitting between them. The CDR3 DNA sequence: TGCAGTGCTAGGGTCCCCATGAACACTGAAGCTTTCTTT. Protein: CSARVPMNTEAFF.

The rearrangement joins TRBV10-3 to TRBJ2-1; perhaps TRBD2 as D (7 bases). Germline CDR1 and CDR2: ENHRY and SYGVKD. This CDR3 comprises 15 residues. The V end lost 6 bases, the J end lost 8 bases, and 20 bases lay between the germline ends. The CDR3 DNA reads TGTGCCATCAGGAAGGGCGGGGGCCTTCTGGATGAGCAGTTCTTC. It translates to CAIRKGGGLLDEQFF.

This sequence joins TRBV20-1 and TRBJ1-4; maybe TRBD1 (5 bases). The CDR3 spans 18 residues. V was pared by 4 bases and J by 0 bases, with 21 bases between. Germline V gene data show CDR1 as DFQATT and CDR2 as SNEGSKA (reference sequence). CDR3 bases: TGCAGTGCTAACCCATTTATGGAGCAAGGGGCAACTAATGAAAAACTGTTTTTT. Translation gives CSANPFMEQGATNEKLFF.

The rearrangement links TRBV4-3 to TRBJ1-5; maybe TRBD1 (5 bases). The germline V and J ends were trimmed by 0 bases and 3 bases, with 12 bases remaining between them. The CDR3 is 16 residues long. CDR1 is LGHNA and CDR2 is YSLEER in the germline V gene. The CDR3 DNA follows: TGCGCCAGCAGCCAAGATACGGGACGGTCCAATCAGCCCCAGCATTTT. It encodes CASSQDTGRSNQPQHF.

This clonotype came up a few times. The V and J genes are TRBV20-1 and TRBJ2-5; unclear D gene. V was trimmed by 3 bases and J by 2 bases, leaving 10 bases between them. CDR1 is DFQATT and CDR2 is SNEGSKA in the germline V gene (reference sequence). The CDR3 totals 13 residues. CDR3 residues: CSARQSKQETQYF. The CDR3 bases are TGCAGTGCTAGGCAGAGTAAACAAGAGACCCAGTACTTC.

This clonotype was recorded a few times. The CDR3 sequence is CASSLTGSPDTQYF. The CDR3 DNA reads as TGCGCCAGCAGCTTGACTGGGTCGCCGGATACGCAGTATTTT. The chain has TRBV5-1 and TRBJ2-3; D unclear. CDR3 size: 14 residues. CDR1 is SGHRS, CDR2 YFSETQ, per germline. Trimming stripped 1 base from V and 6 bases from J, with 12 bases between.

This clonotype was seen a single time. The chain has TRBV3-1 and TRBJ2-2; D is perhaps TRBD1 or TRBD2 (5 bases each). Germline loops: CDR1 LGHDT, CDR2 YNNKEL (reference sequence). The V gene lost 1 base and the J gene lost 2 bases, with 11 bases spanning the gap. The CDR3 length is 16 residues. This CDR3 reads CASSQVGPDNTGELFF. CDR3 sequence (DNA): TGTGCCAGCAGCCAAGTGGGACCCGATAACACCGGGGAGCTGTTTTTT.

The CDR3 region has the DNA TGTGCCTGGAGTTTAAACCGGAACACTGAAGCTTTCTTT. This gives the protein CAWSLNRNTEAFF. The genes are TRBV30 and TRBJ1-1; D call uncertain. Germline V CDR1 and CDR2: GTSNPN, SVGIG (reference sequence). This CDR3 contains 13 residues. Trimming left V 2 bases short and J 1 base short, with 8 bases between.

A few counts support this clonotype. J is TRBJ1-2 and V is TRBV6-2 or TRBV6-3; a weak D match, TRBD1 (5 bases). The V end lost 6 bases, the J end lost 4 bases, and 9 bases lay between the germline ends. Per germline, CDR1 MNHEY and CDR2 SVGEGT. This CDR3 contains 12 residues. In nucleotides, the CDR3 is TGTGCCAGCAGCAGACAGACCTATGGCTACACCTTC. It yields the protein CASSRQTYGYTF.

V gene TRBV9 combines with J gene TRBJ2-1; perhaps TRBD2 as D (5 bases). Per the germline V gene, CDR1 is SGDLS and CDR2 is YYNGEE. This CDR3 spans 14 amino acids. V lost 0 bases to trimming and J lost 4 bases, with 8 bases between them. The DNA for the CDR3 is TGTGCCAGCAGCGTAGTCGGGAATTACAATGAGCAGTTCTTC. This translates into CASSVVGNYNEQFF.

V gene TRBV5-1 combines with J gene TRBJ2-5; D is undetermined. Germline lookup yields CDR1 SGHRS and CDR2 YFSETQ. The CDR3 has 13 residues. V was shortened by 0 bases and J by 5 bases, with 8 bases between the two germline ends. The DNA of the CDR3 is TGCGCCAGCAGCTTGGGATCCTACGAGACCCAGTACTTC. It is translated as CASSLGSYETQYF.

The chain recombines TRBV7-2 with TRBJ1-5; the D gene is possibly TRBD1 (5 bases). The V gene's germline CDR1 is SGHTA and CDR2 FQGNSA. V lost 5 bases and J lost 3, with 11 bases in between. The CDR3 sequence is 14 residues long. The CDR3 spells CASSPVTVNQPQHF. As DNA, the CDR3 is TGTGCCAGCAGCCCCGTGACAGTCAATCAGCCCCAGCATTTT.

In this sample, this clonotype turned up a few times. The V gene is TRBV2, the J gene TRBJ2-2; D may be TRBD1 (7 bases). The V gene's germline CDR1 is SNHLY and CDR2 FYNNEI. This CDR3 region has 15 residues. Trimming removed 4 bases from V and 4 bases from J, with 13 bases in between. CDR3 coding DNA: TGTGCCAGCAGTGCGGAGGGGGCCGGCACCGGGGAGCTGTTTTTT. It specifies CASSAEGAGTGELFF.